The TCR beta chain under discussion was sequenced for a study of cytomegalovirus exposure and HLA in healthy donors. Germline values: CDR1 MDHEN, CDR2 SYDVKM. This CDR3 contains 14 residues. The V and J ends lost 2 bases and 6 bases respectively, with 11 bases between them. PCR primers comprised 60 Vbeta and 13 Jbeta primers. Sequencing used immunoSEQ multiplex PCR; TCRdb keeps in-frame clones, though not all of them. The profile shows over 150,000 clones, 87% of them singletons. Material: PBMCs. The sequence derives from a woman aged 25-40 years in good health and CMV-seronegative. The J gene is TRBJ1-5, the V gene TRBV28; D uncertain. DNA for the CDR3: TGTGCCAGCAGTTTAGTCGAGCCCCCTCAGCCCCAGCATTTT. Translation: CASSLVEPPQPQHF.